This T cell receptor (beta chain) was recovered during a study of CD8 T cells in Susac syndrome. With 1 base removed from V and 0 bases from J, the gap between germline ends came to 12 bases. The V gene's germline CDR1 is GTSNPN and CDR2 SVGIG (reference sequence). CDR3 length: 16 amino acids. RNA amounts of 0.5 to 1 ug underwent reverse transcription with random hexamers. Using its own MiXCR run on the immunoSEQ multiplex PCR reads, TCRdb lists one record per CDR3 protein. The sample shows about 190,000 distinct CDR3 sequences, 95% of them seen only once. Negative isolation yielded CD8+ and CD4+ T cells; FACS enriched TEMRA cells.

The chain employs TRBV30 and TRBJ1-4, with D possibly matching TRBD1 (5 bases). Sequencing used CD8+ T cells from PBMCs. This TCR came from a human donor with Susac syndrome. The DNA of the CDR3 is TGTGCCTGGAGTGGCTTACCGACAGCAACTAATGAAAAACTGTTTTTT. It translates to CAWSGLPTATNEKLFF.